The 8 T cell receptor beta chains reported below all come from one sample, sequenced in a study of OX40 agonist ivuxolimab in advanced cancers. The protocol was immunoSEQ multiplex PCR, while the TCRdb copy is restricted to in-frame clones and leaves out a portion. The repertoire consists of approximately 91,000 clones, with 86% occurring once and the leading ten covering just under 2%. This sample comprised CD4+ or CD8+ T cells sorted from blood, obtained in a trial of the OX40 agonist ivuxolimab. These receptors came from an adult with an advanced solid tumor such as melanoma, head and neck, liver or kidney cancer.

The J gene is TRBJ2-1, the V gene TRBV2; D is perhaps TRBD1 (6 bases). The CDR3 has 13 amino acids. V dropped 7 bases and J dropped 5 bases, with 12 bases sitting between them. Germline values: CDR1 SNHLY, CDR2 FYNNEI. The CDR3 DNA is TGTGCCAGCACCCAGGGGCTACACAATGAGCAGTTCTTC. Protein product: CASTQGLHNEQFF.

The chain is built from TRBV11-2 and TRBJ2-4, with D perhaps being TRBD1 or TRBD2 (5 bases each). CDR1 and CDR2 (germline): SGHAT, FQNNGV. V lost 5 bases and J 8 bases, leaving 19 bases between the germline ends. There are 15 residues in the CDR3. CDR3 loop: CASSNPGTEWDIQYF. CDR3 in DNA: TGTGCCAGCAGCAACCCGGGGACGGAGTGGGACATTCAGTACTTC.

This chain joins TRBV6-5 and TRBJ2-7; 7 positions agree with TRBD2. The germline V gene has CDR1 MNHEY and CDR2 SVGAGI. The ends lost 10 bases at V and 1 base at J; junction bases unmatched: 7. The CDR3 extends over 13 amino acids. CDR3 DNA sequence: TGTGCCACCTCCCGACTAGCTTCCTACGAGCAGTACTTC. Its protein is CATSRLASYEQYF.

The chain uses TRBV11-1 and TRBJ2-2, with unresolved D. Germline assignment: CDR1 SGHAT and CDR2 FQDESV (reference sequence). Trimming took off 3 bases at V and 6 bases at J, with 17 bases between the two ends. This CDR3 has 16 residues. The CDR3 sequence: CASSFFVTTLPGELFF. As DNA, the CDR3 is TGTGCCAGCAGCTTTTTTGTAACGACCTTGCCCGGGGAGCTGTTTTTT.

This chain connects TRBV5-4 to TRBJ2-5; D is ambiguous. This CDR3 spans 16 amino acids. V lost 1 base to trimming and J lost 0 bases, with 13 bases between them. CDR1 is SGHNT and CDR2 is YYREEE in the germline V gene (reference sequence). CDR3 region: CASSLKDGYHQETQYF. For the CDR3, the DNA is TGTGCCAGCAGCTTGAAGGACGGGTACCACCAAGAGACCCAGTACTTC.

A word on this clone: At the DNA level, this CDR3 is encoded by other sequences in the same sample as well. The J gene is TRBJ2-3, the V gene TRBV29-1; the match to TRBD2 covers 9 bases. CDR3 length: 15 residues. J was trimmed by 0 bases and V by 7 bases; bases with no gene match: 8. Germline lookup yields CDR1 SQVTM and CDR2 ANQGSEA. The CDR3 DNA reads as TGCAGCGGAGGGGCTAGCGGGGTGAGCACAGATACGCAGTATTTT. Amino acid sequence: CSGGASGVSTDTQYF.

The V and J genes are TRBV5-1 and TRBJ2-2; no clear D. V lost 0 bases to trimming and J lost 6 bases, with 6 bases between them. Germline CDR1 SGHRS, CDR2 YFSETQ. The CDR3 runs 13 residues. The DNA for the CDR3 is TGCGCCAGCAGCTTGGAGGTCCCCGGGGAGCTGTTTTTT. It is translated as CASSLEVPGELFF. The variable domain in full, completed from reference TRBV5-1 and TRBJ2-2, reads KAGVTQTPRYLIKTRGQQVTLSCSPISGHRSVSWYQQTPGQGLQFLFEYFSETQRNKGNFPGRFSGRQFSNSRSEMNVSTLELGDSALYLCASSLEVPGELFFGEGSRLTVL.

The chain links TRBV19 to TRBJ2-1; D is possibly TRBD2 (5 bases). Germline V lookup: CDR1 LNHDA, CDR2 SQIVND (reference sequence). This CDR3 is 12 amino acids long. The V end lost 2 bases, the J end lost 9 bases, and 8 bases lay between the germline ends. CDR3 nucleotide sequence: TGTGCCAGTAGTATACTAGCTTCTGAGCAGTTCTTC. This encodes CASSILASEQFF.